The 18 T cell receptor beta chains below all came from one sample that was sequenced in a study of CD8 T cells in Susac syndrome. Random hexamers were used to reverse transcribe an amount of roughly 0.45 to 1 ug RNA. TCRdb recomputed calls from the immunoSEQ multiplex PCR reads with MiXCR, one row per CDR3 protein. The data contain roughly 200,000 distinct CDR3 sequences, 93% of them singletons. Specimen: CD4+ T cells from PBMCs. The receptors here all came from a human donor in good health.

The rearrangement joins TRBV9 to TRBJ2-1; no definite D call. The V gene's germline CDR1 is SGDLS and CDR2 YYNGEE. CDR3 length: 14 amino acids. V was clipped by 4 bases and J by 7 bases, with 15 bases between them. DNA of the CDR3: TGTGCCAGCAGCCCCGGGCGTGCGAGGAATGAGCAGTTCTTC. As protein: CASSPGRARNEQFF.

The chain has TRBV29-1 and TRBJ1-2; D unresolved. Trimming removed 8 bases from V and 8 bases from J, with 9 bases in between. The germline V gene encodes CDR1 SQVTM and CDR2 ANQGSEA. The CDR3 spans 9 residues. For the CDR3, the DNA is TGCAGCTCCCTGGAGGGCTACACCTTC. This translates into CSSLEGYTF.

This chain links TRBV11-2 with TRBJ2-3, with 7 bases fitting TRBD1. The CDR3 runs to 12 residues. The V and J ends lost 5 bases and 8 bases, in that order; junction bases with no gene match: 4. Germline V gene lookup returns CDR1 SGHAT and CDR2 FQNNGV. CDR3 nucleotide sequence: TGTGCCAGCAGCCTACAGGGGAGTACGCAGTATTTT. Translation: CASSLQGSTQYF. Together with reference TRBV11-2 and TRBJ2-3, the CDR3 gives the full variable domain: EAGVAQSPRYKIIEKRQSVAFWCNPISGHATLYWYQQILGQGPKLLIQFQNNGVVDDSQLPKDRFSAERLKGVDSTLKIQPAKLEDSAVYLCASSLQGSTQYFGPGTRLTVL.

The chain links TRBV28 to TRBJ1-1; no firm D call. Deletions cut 3 bases from V and 4 bases from J, with 12 bases between. Germline CDR1 is MDHEN and CDR2 is SYDVKM. CDR3 length: 14 amino acids. CDR3 bases: TGTGCCAGCAGTTTTTACAGCCTGCCCACTGAAGCTTTCTTT. It yields the protein CASSFYSLPTEAFF.

The chain is built from TRBV29-1 and TRBJ2-3; 10 nucleotides line up with TRBD2. The CDR3 spans 13 residues. The ends lost 5 bases at V and 6 bases at J; junction bases unmatched: 5. Germline lookup yields CDR1 SQVTM and CDR2 ANQGSEA. In DNA, the CDR3 is TGCAGCGTTAGTTCTAGCGGGGGTGATACGCAGTATTTT. Amino acids: CSVSSSGGDTQYF.

The rearrangement joins TRBV7-9 to TRBJ1-5; a possible D gene is TRBD1 (5 bases). V gave up 0 bases and J gave up 6 bases, with 12 bases separating them. The germline CDR1 and CDR2 sequences are SEHNR and FQNEAQ (reference sequence). CDR3 length: 15 residues. The CDR3 coding sequence is TGTGCCAGCAGCTTAGCGAGCGGGGGACGTCAGCCCCAGCATTTT. Encoded protein: CASSLASGGRQPQHF.

CDR3 sequence (DNA): TGTGCCATCAGTTCCGCGGGACAGGACAGCTACACCTTC. Its translation: CAISSAGQDSYTF. The chain joins TRBV10-3 to TRBJ1-2; 8 positions agree with TRBD1. V shed 5 bases, J shed 9 bases, and the junction held 8 bases outside the gene matches. The CDR3 totals 13 residues. The V gene's germline CDR1 is ENHRY and CDR2 SYGVKD.

This clonotype showed up just a few times. The chain links TRBV19 to TRBJ1-3; no firm D call. V shed 8 bases and J shed 1 base, with 0 bases lying between them. Looked up from germline, CDR1 is LNHDA and CDR2 is SQIVND (reference sequence). The CDR3 is 10 residues long. CDR3 sequence reads: CASSGNTIYF. CDR3 bases: TGTGCCAGTTCTGGAAACACCATATATTTT.

This clonotype was seen only once. This chain uses TRBV20-1 with TRBJ1-5; D is perhaps TRBD1 (5 bases). There are 16 residues in the CDR3. The germline gives CDR1 DFQATT, CDR2 SNEGSKA (reference sequence). Between the trimmed V and J ends, which lost 1 base and 3 bases, there was a span of 16 bases. As DNA, the CDR3 is TGCAGTGCTAGAGTCCCCTCGGGGGGTTCCAATCAGCCCCAGCATTTT. Amino acid sequence: CSARVPSGGSNQPQHF.

The chain joins TRBV11-1 to TRBJ1-2; the D is unclear. Trimming left V 1 base short and J 2 bases short, with 11 bases between. This CDR3 contains 15 residues. Germline values: CDR1 SGHAT, CDR2 FQDESV (reference sequence). The DNA of the CDR3 is TGTGCCAGCAGCTTAGACCCGGGAAGAAACTATGGCTACACCTTC. This translates into CASSLDPGRNYGYTF.

The chain links TRBV5-6 to TRBJ2-1; 8 bases line up with TRBD1. V lost 2 bases and J lost 3; bases outside the gene matches: 7. Germline values: CDR1 SGHDT, CDR2 YYEEEE. The CDR3 runs 16 residues. Written as DNA, the CDR3 is TGTGCCAGCAGCTTTCGTGGGACAGGTTTCTACAATGAGCAGTTCTTC. Translating gives CASSFRGTGFYNEQFF. Full variable domain (outside the CDR3, taken from reference TRBV5-6 and TRBJ2-1): DAGVTQSPTHLIKTRGQQVTLRCSPKSGHDTVSWYQQALGQGPQFIFQYYEEEERQRGNFPDRFSGHQFPNYSSELNVNALLLGDSALYLCASSFRGTGFYNEQFFGPGTRLTVL.

The chain has TRBV28 and TRBJ1-3, with no clear D. V lost 3 bases and J 4 bases, leaving 13 bases between the germline ends. The CDR3 runs to 15 residues. Germline V gene sequence: CDR1 MDHEN, CDR2 SYDVKM. CDR3 amino acids: CASSFGARLGNTIYF. The CDR3 region has the DNA TGTGCCAGCAGTTTCGGAGCCCGGTTGGGAAACACCATATATTTT.

The chain joins TRBV7-6 to TRBJ2-7, with TRBD2 matching 12 bases. The CDR3 length is 15 residues. V shed 1 base and J 5 bases; nucleotides not matched to a gene: 3. Germline V gene lookup returns CDR1 SGHVS and CDR2 FNYEAQ. Written as DNA, the CDR3 is TGTGCCAGCAGCTTAGGGACTAGCGGGGCCGACGAGCAGTACTTC. Translation gives CASSLGTSGADEQYF.

CDR3 coding DNA: TGTGCCAGCAGCCAAGGGGGACAGGGCAAGGGTCAGCCCCAGCATTTT. This gives the protein CASSQGGQGKGQPQHF. The genes are TRBV3-1 and TRBJ1-5, with TRBD1 matching over 9 bases. V shed 1 base, J shed 6 bases, and the junction held 7 bases outside the gene matches. The CDR3 contains 16 residues. CDR1 is LGHDT, CDR2 YNNKEL, per germline (reference sequence). Complete variable domain (other parts from reference TRBV3-1 and TRBJ1-5): DTAVSQTPKYLVTQMGNDKSIKCEQNLGHDTMYWYKQDSKKFLKIMFSYNNKELIINETVPNRFSPKSPDKAHLNLHINSLELGDSAVYFCASSQGGQGKGQPQHFGDGTRLSIL.

The J gene is TRBJ1-1, the V gene TRBV5-1, with D perhaps TRBD1 (5 bases). The CDR3 extends over 14 amino acids. The V and J ends lost 2 bases and 5 bases respectively, with 13 bases between them. Per the germline V gene, CDR1 is SGHRS and CDR2 is YFSETQ. In DNA form, the CDR3 reads TGCGCCAGCAGCTTCCCCCGGGAGGGGACTGAAGCTTTCTTT. Protein sequence: CASSFPREGTEAFF. The full variable domain, its missing parts supplied by reference TRBV5-1 and TRBJ1-1, is KAGVTQTPRYLIKTRGQQVTLSCSPISGHRSVSWYQQTPGQGLQFLFEYFSETQRNKGNFPGRFSGRQFSNSRSEMNVSTLELGDSALYLCASSFPREGTEAFFGQGTRLTVV.

J is TRBJ1-1 and V is TRBV3-1; D unresolved. Trimming cost V 1 base and J 11 bases, with 14 bases left between them. Germline assignment: CDR1 LGHDT and CDR2 YNNKEL (reference sequence). This CDR3 contains 13 residues. The CDR3 DNA is TGTGCCAGCAGCCAAGCTAGCGGCCTTGCGGCTTTCTTT. It translates to CASSQASGLAAFF.

J is TRBJ2-1 and V is TRBV28, with D perhaps TRBD1 or TRBD2 (5 bases each). Between the trimmed V and J ends, which lost 7 bases and 2 bases, there was a span of 15 bases. There are 15 residues in the CDR3. Per germline, CDR1 MDHEN and CDR2 SYDVKM. CDR3 DNA sequence: TGTGCCAGCATTCTCGGGACGGATACCTACAATGAGCAGTTCTTC. It yields the protein CASILGTDTYNEQFF.

This clonotype was recorded once. This chain uses TRBV23-1 with TRBJ2-3; 10 bases map to TRBD2. TRBV23-1 falls under the ORF class, with uncertain function. CDR3 length equals 15 residues. The V segment lost 6 bases and the J segment 4 bases; nucleotides outside the gene matches: 7. The CDR3 is CASRVAGGRSDTQYF. The CDR3 region has the DNA TGCGCCAGCAGAGTAGCGGGGGGCCGGTCAGATACGCAGTATTTT.